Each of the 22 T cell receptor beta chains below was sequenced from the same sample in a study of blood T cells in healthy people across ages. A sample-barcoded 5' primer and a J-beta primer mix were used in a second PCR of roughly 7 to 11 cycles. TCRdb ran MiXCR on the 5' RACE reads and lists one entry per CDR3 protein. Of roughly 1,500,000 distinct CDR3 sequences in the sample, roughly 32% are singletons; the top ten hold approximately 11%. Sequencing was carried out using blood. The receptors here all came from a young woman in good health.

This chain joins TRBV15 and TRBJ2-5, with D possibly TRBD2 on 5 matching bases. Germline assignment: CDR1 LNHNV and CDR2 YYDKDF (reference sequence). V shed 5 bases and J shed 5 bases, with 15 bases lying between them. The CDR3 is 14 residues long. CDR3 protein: CATSGGSSLETQYF. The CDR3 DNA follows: TGTGCCACCAGCGGAGGCTCGAGTCTGGAGACCCAGTACTTC.

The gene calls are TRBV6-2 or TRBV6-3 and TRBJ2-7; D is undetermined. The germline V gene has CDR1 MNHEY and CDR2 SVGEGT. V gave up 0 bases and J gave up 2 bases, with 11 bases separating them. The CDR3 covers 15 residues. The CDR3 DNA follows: TGTGCCAGCAGTTACTCGGTCGGAGACCCCTACGAGCAGTACTTC. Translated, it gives CASSYSVGDPYEQYF.

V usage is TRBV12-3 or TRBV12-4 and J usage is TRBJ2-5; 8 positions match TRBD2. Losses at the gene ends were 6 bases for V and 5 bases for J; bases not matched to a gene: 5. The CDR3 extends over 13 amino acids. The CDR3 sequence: CASSSLAVETQYF. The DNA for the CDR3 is TGTGCCAGCAGCTCACTAGCGGTGGAGACCCAGTACTTC.

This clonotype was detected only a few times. The CDR3 bases are TGTGCCAGCAGCTTGGACAGGGGAGTGAACACTGAAGCTTTCTTT. It specifies CASSLDRGVNTEAFF. This sequence joins TRBV7-2 and TRBJ1-1, with 9 bases lining up with TRBD1. V was pared by 3 bases and J by 0 bases, with 2 bases of the junction left unmatched. The V gene's germline CDR1 is SGHTA and CDR2 FQGNSA. The CDR3 contains 15 residues.

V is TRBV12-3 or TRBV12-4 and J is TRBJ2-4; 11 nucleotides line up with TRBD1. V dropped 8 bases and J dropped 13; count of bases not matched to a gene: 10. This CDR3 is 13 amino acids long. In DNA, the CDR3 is TGTGCCAGCTCACCAGGGGACAGGGGGGAGCAGTACTTC. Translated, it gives CASSPGDRGEQYF.

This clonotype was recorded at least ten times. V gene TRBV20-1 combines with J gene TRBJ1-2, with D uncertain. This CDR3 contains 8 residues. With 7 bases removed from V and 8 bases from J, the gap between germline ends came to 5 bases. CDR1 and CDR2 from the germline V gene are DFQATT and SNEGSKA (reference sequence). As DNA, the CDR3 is TGCAGTGGGGAGGGCTACACCTTC. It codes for CSGEGYTF.

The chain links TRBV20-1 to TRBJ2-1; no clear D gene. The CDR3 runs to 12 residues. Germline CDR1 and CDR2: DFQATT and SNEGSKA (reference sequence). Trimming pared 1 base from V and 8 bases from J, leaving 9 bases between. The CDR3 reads CSARAWWDEQFF. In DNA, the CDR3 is TGCAGTGCTAGAGCTTGGTGGGATGAGCAGTTCTTC.

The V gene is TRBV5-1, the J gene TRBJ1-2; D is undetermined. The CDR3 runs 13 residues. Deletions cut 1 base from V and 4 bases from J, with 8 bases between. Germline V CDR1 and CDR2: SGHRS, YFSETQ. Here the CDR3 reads CASSLNPSYGYTF. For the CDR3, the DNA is TGCGCCAGCAGCTTGAATCCCAGCTATGGCTACACCTTC.

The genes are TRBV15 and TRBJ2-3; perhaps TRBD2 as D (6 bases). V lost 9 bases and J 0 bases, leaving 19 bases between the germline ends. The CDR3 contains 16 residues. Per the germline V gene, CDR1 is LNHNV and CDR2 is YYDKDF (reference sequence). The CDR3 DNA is TGTGCCACGAGATCCCAAGCGGGCTTAAGCACAGATACGCAGTATTTT. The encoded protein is CATRSQAGLSTDTQYF.

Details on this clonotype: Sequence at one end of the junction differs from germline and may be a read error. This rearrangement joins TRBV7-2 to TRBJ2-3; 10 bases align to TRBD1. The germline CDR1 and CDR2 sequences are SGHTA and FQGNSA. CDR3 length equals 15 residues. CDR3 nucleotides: TGTGCCGGCAGCTTAAGACAGGGGGCGGCAGATACGCAGTATTTT. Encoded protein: CAGSLRQGAADTQYF.

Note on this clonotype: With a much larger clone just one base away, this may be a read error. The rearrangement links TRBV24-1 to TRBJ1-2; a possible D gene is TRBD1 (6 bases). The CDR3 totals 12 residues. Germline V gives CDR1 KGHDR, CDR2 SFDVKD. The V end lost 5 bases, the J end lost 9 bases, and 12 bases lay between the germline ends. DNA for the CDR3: TGTGCCACCAGTGGGAGACAGGATAGCTACACCTTC. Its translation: CATSGRQDSYTF.

The DNA of the CDR3 is TGCAGTGCACCACAGGGGGGGTCCGACTATGGCTACACCTTC. It encodes CSAPQGGSDYGYTF. The gene calls are TRBV20-1 and TRBJ1-2, with TRBD1 matching 8 bases. This CDR3 has 14 amino acids. From germline, CDR1 is DFQATT and CDR2 SNEGSKA (reference sequence). Unmatched junction bases numbered 9, after V lost 6 bases and J lost 3 bases.

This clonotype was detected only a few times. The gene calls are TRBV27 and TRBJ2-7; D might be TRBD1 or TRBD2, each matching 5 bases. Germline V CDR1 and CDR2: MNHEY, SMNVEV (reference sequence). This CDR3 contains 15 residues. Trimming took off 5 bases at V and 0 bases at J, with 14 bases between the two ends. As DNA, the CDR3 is TGTGCCAGCAGTCCCGACGGGGCCTTCTCCTACGAGCAGTACTTC. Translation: CASSPDGAFSYEQYF.

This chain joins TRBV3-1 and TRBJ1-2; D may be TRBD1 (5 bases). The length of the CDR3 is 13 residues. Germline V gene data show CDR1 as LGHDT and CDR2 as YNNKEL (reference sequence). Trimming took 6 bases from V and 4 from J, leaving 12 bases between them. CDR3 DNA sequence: TGTGCCAGCAGGCCGGGACGGGGCTATGGCTACACCTTC. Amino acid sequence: CASRPGRGYGYTF.

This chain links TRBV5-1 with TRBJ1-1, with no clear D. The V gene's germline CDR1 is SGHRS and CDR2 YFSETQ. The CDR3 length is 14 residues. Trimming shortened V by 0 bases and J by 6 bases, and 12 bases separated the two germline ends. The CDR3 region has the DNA TGCGCCAGCAGCTTGGGAGGGAAAGGGCCTGAAGCTTTCTTT. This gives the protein CASSLGGKGPEAFF.

As DNA, the CDR3 is TGCGCCAGCAGCCAAGGAGTGGGGGCGGCTCAGCCCCAGCATTTT. Its protein product is CASSQGVGAAQPQHF. The chain couples TRBV4-1 to TRBJ1-5; TRBD1 is a possible D gene (6 bases). The CDR3 has 15 amino acids. V dropped 1 base and J dropped 6 bases, with 13 bases sitting between them. Germline values: CDR1 MGHRA, CDR2 YSYEKL.

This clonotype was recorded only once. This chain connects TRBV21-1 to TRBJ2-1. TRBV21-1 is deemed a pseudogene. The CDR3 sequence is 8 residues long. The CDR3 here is CARTEQFF. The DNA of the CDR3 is TGTGCCAGAACAGAGCAGTTCTTC.

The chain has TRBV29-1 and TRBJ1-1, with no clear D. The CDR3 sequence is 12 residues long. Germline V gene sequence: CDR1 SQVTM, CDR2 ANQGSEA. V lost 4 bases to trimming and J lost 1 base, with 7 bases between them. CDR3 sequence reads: CSVVGTNTEAFF. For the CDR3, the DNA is TGCAGCGTTGTCGGCACGAACACTGAAGCTTTCTTT.

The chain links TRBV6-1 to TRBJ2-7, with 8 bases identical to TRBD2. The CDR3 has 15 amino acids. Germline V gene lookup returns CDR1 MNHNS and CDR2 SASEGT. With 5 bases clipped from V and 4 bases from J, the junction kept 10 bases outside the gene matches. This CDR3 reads CASSLSGSAIYEQYF. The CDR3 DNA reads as TGTGCCAGCAGTCTGAGCGGGAGTGCGATTTACGAGCAGTACTTC.

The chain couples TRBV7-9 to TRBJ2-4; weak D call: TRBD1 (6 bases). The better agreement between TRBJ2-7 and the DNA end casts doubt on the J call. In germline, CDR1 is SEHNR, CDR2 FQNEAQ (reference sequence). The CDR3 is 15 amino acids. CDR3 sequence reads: CASSDSGARDYEQYF. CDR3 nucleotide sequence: TGTGCCAGCAGCGATTCAGGGGCACGCGACTACGAGCAGTACTTC.

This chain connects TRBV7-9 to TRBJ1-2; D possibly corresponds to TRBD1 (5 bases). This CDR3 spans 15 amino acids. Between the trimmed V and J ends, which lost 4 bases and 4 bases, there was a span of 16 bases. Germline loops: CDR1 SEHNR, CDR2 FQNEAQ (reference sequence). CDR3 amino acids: CASSSDGGSGYGYTF. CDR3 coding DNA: TGTGCCAGCAGCTCCGACGGGGGGTCGGGCTATGGCTACACCTTC.

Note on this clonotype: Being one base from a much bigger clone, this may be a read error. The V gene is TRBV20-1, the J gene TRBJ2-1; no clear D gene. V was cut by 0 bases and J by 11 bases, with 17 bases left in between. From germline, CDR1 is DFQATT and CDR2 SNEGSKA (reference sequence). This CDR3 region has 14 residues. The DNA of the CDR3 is TGCAGTGCTAGAGAGCAGTTTCAAGATACTAAGCAGTTCTTC. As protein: CSAREQFQDTKQFF.